This is a list of T cell receptor beta chains from one sample in a study of blood T cell repertoires in COVID-19. The method was immunoSEQ multiplex PCR; TCRdb's version includes in-frame clones alone and lacks a portion of them. The table includes tens of thousands of clones, roughly 85% detected once. Sequencing was carried out using peripheral blood. These receptors all stem from a woman aged 70-85 years with acute or convalescent COVID-19. Both conserved end residues are part of each CDR3.

v_gene: TRBV6-5; j_gene: TRBJ2-7; CDR3aa: CASSLREEQYF
v_gene: TRBV5-6; j_gene: TRBJ1-4; CDR3aa: CASSPLPGQSNEKLFF
v_gene: TRBV29-1; j_gene: TRBJ1-3; CDR3aa: CSVEIGGGNTIYF
v_gene: TRBV3-1/TRBV3-2; j_gene: TRBJ2-1; CDR3aa: CASSQDWQENEQFF
v_gene: TRBV24-1; j_gene: TRBJ2-1; CDR3aa: CATESSGLAGVEQFF
v_gene: TRBV27; j_gene: TRBJ2-7; CDR3aa: CASSVPTSGRSNEQYF
v_gene: TRBV24-1; j_gene: TRBJ2-5; CDR3aa: CATSDSTSGSETQYF
v_gene: TRBV11-3; j_gene: TRBJ1-1; CDR3aa: CASSLRRGRETEAFF
v_gene: TRBV6-6; j_gene: TRBJ2-1; CDR3aa: CASRSPGLVREQFF
v_gene: TRBV2; j_gene: TRBJ2-5; CDR3aa: CASRGGSGSSETQYF
v_gene: TRBV11-3; j_gene: TRBJ2-1; CDR3aa: CASSLAGGTINEQFF
v_gene: TRBV30; j_gene: TRBJ2-2; CDR3aa: CAWRTGIRELFF
v_gene: TRBV30; j_gene: TRBJ1-2; CDR3aa: CAWSRGQGIGGYTF
v_gene: TRBV5-4; j_gene: TRBJ1-1; CDR3aa: CASSPQTVNTEAFF
v_gene: TRBV10-2; j_gene: TRBJ1-2; CDR3aa: CASSGWENYNYGYTF
v_gene: TRBV7-9; j_gene: TRBJ2-1; CDR3aa: CASSSRTSGYNEQFF
v_gene: TRBV11-3; j_gene: TRBJ2-1; CDR3aa: CASSLIGTSNSLVDNEQFF
v_gene: TRBV24-1; j_gene: TRBJ2-2; CDR3aa: CATRTGGVGELFF
v_gene: TRBV7-9; j_gene: TRBJ2-5; CDR3aa: CASTLGGGSTETQYF
v_gene: TRBV28; j_gene: TRBJ2-1; CDR3aa: CASSLQGTHNEQFF
v_gene: TRBV7-2; j_gene: TRBJ1-1; CDR3aa: CASSRDRGNTEAFF
v_gene: TRBV5-1; j_gene: TRBJ2-7; CDR3aa: CASSLALAKAYEQYF